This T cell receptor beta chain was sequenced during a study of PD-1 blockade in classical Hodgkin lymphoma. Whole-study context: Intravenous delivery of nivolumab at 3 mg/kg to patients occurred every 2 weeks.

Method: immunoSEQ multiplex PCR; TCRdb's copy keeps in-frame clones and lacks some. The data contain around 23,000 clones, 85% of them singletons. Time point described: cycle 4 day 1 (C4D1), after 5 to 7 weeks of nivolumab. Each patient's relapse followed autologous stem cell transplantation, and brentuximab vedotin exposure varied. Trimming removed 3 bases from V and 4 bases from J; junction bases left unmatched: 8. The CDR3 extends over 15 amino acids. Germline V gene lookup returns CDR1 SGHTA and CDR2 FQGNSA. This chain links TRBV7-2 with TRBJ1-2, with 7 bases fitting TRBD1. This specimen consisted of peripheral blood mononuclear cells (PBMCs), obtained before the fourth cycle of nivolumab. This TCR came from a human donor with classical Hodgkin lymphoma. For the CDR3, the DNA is TGTGCCAGCAGCTTGTTGGCAGGGGGTGGCTATGGCTACACCTTC. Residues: CASSLLAGGGYGYTF.